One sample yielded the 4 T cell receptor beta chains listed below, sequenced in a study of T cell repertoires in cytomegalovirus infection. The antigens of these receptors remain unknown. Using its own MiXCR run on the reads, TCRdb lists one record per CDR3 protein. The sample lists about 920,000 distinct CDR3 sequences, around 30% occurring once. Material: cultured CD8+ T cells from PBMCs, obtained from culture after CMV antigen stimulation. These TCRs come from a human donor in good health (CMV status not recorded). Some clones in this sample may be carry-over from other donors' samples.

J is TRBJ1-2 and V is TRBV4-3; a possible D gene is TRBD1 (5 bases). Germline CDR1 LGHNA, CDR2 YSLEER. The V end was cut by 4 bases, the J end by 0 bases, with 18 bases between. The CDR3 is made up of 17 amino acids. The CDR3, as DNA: TGCGCCAGCAGCCGGGGCCAGCAGGACTCATCTAACTATGGCTACACCTTC. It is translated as CASSRGQQDSSNYGYTF.

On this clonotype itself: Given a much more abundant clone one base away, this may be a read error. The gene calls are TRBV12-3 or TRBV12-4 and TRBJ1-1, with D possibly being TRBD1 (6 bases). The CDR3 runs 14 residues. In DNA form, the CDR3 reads TGTGTCAGCACCGCAAGGGGGGAAAACACTGAAGCTTTCTTT. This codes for CVSTARGENTEAFF.

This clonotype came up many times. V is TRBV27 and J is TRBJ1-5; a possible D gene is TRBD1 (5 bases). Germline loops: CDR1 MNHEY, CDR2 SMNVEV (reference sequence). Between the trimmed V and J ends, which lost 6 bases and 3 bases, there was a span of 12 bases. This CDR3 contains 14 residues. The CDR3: CASSFGGFNQPQHF. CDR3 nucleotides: TGTGCCAGCAGCTTTGGGGGGTTCAATCAGCCCCAGCATTTT.

Here the CDR3 DNA reads TGCGCCAGCAGCCAAGATCGCTGGCAGCCCCAGCATTTT. It specifies CASSQDRWQPQHF. This chain uses TRBV4-1 with TRBJ1-5; D not certain. Trimming stripped 0 bases from V and 7 bases from J, with 7 bases between. Germline V gene data show CDR1 as MGHRA and CDR2 as YSYEKL. The CDR3 has 13 residues.